This paragraph covers one T cell receptor beta chain sequence. The sort gate was single viable CD3+CD4+CD8-CD45RO+ cells for memory CD4+ T cells. The CDR3 loop spans 13 amino acids. The V gene end was trimmed by 10 bases and the J gene end by 1 base; junction bases not matched to a gene: 3. CDR1 and CDR2 from the germline V gene are MNHEY and SVGAGI. This sample is drawn from a study of memory CD4+ T cells and cytomegalovirus serostatus. Looking at the study overall: Healthy Belgian adult donors included roughly nine CMV-positive and fewer than 25 CMV-negative people.

TCRdb's table, derived via immunoSEQ multiplex PCR, lists solely in-frame clones and lacks some. The table has roughly 60,000 clones, roughly 81% seen once. The sequence was collected from an adult in good health and CMV-seronegative. The sequenced sample was memory CD4+ T cells from blood. V usage is TRBV6-5 and J usage is TRBJ2-2; 7 bases fit TRBD1. CDR3: CATRQGNTGELFF. In DNA form, the CDR3 reads TGTGCCACACGACAGGGGAACACCGGGGAGCTGTTTTTT.